These 24 T cell receptor beta chains were sequenced from one sample in a study of blood T cell repertoires in COVID-19. Generated by immunoSEQ multiplex PCR, the TCRdb table keeps only in-frame clones and is missing some. Here the sample spans a few hundred thousand clones, 86% being singletons. Sequenced material: peripheral blood. The receptors here all came from a woman aged 25 to 45 with active or convalescent COVID-19.

The chain links TRBV24-1 to TRBJ2-1, with 8 bases lining up with TRBD1. The germline CDR1 and CDR2 sequences are KGHDR and SFDVKD. The V segment lost 3 bases and the J segment 0 bases; nucleotides outside the gene matches: 9. The CDR3 contains 18 residues. In DNA form, the CDR3 reads TGTGCCACCAGTGATCCCCCCCTAGGACAGGGCTCCTACAATGAGCAGTTCTTC. It specifies CATSDPPLGQGSYNEQFF.

The chain carries TRBV5-1 and TRBJ2-7, with TRBD2 as a possible D gene (7 bases). Trimming removed 0 bases from V and 2 bases from J, with 15 bases in between. CDR3 size: 16 residues. The germline gives CDR1 SGHRS, CDR2 YFSETQ. The CDR3 sequence: CASSLAGGGGPYEQYF. The CDR3 coding sequence is TGCGCCAGCAGCTTGGCCGGGGGCGGGGGCCCCTACGAGCAGTACTTC.

This chain uses TRBV19 with TRBJ1-2, with 7 bases aligning to TRBD1. CDR3 size: 12 residues. Germline V gives CDR1 LNHDA, CDR2 SQIVND (reference sequence). The V and J ends lost 7 bases and 4 bases, in that order; junction bases with no gene match: 3. The CDR3 sequence is CASTGQPYGYTF. The CDR3 DNA sequence: TGTGCCAGTACGGGACAGCCCTATGGCTACACCTTC.

The genes are TRBV6-5 and TRBJ1-4, with D maybe TRBD1 (5 bases). This CDR3 is built from 14 residues. The V and J ends lost 8 bases and 6 bases respectively, with 16 bases between them. In germline, CDR1 is MNHEY, CDR2 SVGAGI. CDR3 sequence: CASGSGRGDEKLFF. The CDR3 bases are TGTGCCAGCGGGTCGGGGCGCGGGGATGAAAAACTGTTTTTT.

The chain combines TRBV7-2 with TRBJ1-6; 11 bases align to TRBD1. The CDR3 is made up of 15 amino acids. V dropped 7 bases and J dropped 9; count of bases not matched to a gene: 8. The germline V gene has CDR1 SGHTA and CDR2 FQGNSA. The CDR3 reads CASKMGQGVGSPLHF. In DNA, the CDR3 is TGTGCCAGCAAGATGGGACAGGGGGTCGGTTCACCCCTCCACTTT.

V gene TRBV7-8 combines with J gene TRBJ2-5, with TRBD2 identical over 12 bases. In germline, CDR1 is SGHVS, CDR2 FQNEAQ. J was trimmed by 2 bases and V by 4 bases; bases with no gene match: 5. This CDR3 is built from 16 residues. CDR3: CASSWTTSGGQETQYF. The DNA for the CDR3 is TGTGCCAGCAGCTGGACAACTAGCGGGGGGCAAGAGACCCAGTACTTC.

The gene calls are TRBV7-2 and TRBJ1-3, with D tentatively TRBD1 (5 bases). This CDR3 spans 16 amino acids. V lost 3 bases to trimming and J lost 0 bases, with 12 bases between them. Germline CDR1 is SGHTA and CDR2 is FQGNSA. The CDR3 spells CASSFQGGLSGNTIYF. CDR3 nucleotides: TGTGCCAGCAGCTTCCAGGGAGGGCTCTCTGGAAACACCATATATTTT. The full variable domain, with the rest looked up from reference TRBV7-2 and TRBJ1-3, is GAGVSQSPSNKVTEKGKDVELRCDPISGHTALYWYRQSLGQGLEFLIYFQGNSAPDKSGLPSDRFSAERTGGSVSTLTIQRTQQEDSAVYLCASSFQGGLSGNTIYFGEGSWLTVV.

The rearrangement uses TRBV27 and TRBJ2-7; D unresolved. The germline V and J ends were trimmed by 6 bases and 0 bases, with 15 bases remaining between them. Germline assignment: CDR1 MNHEY and CDR2 SMNVEV (reference sequence). The CDR3 sequence is 15 residues long. The CDR3 nucleotides are TGTGCCAGCAGCCCAGCAGGTAGAATCTCCTACGAGCAGTACTTC. It specifies CASSPAGRISYEQYF.

The CDR3 region has the DNA TGTGCCAGTAGTACCCGGACAGGGGCTAATTCACCCCTCCACTTT. Translated: CASSTRTGANSPLHF. The chain uses TRBV19 and TRBJ1-6; 9 bases are a match to TRBD1. Per the germline V gene, CDR1 is LNHDA and CDR2 is SQIVND (reference sequence). V was clipped by 4 bases and J by 6 bases; unmatched bases: 4. The CDR3 has 15 residues.

This clone appeared a few times. The chain recombines TRBV5-1 with TRBJ2-5, with a weak D call TRBD2 (6 bases). V lost 4 bases and J 2 bases, leaving 12 bases between the germline ends. The CDR3 is made up of 14 amino acids. Germline CDR1 and CDR2: SGHRS and YFSETQ. DNA of the CDR3: TGCGCCAGCAGCCAAGGGACTCTTCAAGAGACCCAGTACTTC. Protein product: CASSQGTLQETQYF. Complete variable domain (other parts from reference TRBV5-1 and TRBJ2-5): KAGVTQTPRYLIKTRGQQVTLSCSPISGHRSVSWYQQTPGQGLQFLFEYFSETQRNKGNFPGRFSGRQFSNSRSEMNVSTLELGDSALYLCASSQGTLQETQYFGPGTRLLVL.

The V call is TRBV15, the J call TRBJ2-1; perhaps TRBD2 as D (7 bases). Between the trimmed V and J ends, which lost 7 bases and 8 bases, there was a span of 27 bases. CDR1 is LNHNV and CDR2 is YYDKDF in the germline V gene (reference sequence). CDR3 length: 17 residues. The chain's CDR3 is CATKAPPGAGAGDEQFF. CDR3 nucleotides: TGTGCCACCAAGGCCCCCCCAGGGGCGGGGGCTGGAGATGAGCAGTTCTTC.

The rearrangement uses TRBV5-6 and TRBJ2-3; 7 nucleotides align to TRBD2. This CDR3 comprises 14 residues. The germline V gene has CDR1 SGHDT and CDR2 YYEEEE. J lost 6 bases, V lost 4 bases, and 8 bases had no gene match. CDR3 coding DNA: TGTGCCAGCAGCCATAGAGCGGGGACGGATACGCAGTATTTT. This codes for CASSHRAGTDTQYF.

The chain is built from TRBV2 and TRBJ1-1; a possible D gene is TRBD1 (5 bases). Deletions cut 8 bases from V and 4 bases from J, with 14 bases between. The CDR3 contains 13 residues. CDR1 is SNHLY, CDR2 FYNNEI, per germline. CDR3 loop: CASPGGSGTEAFF. CDR3 coding DNA: TGTGCCAGCCCCGGGGGGTCGGGCACTGAAGCTTTCTTT.

This chain connects TRBV19 to TRBJ1-1; D unresolved. CDR1 is LNHDA, CDR2 SQIVND, per germline (reference sequence). Trimming removed 3 bases at V and 10 bases at J, with 15 bases between. The CDR3 has 13 residues. CDR3 loop: CASSIAAARVAFF. The DNA of the CDR3 is TGTGCCAGTAGTATTGCGGCCGCCCGAGTAGCTTTCTTT.

As concerns this clone: Within the sample, other DNA sequences also encode this same CDR3. The chain employs TRBV7-2 and TRBJ1-6; TRBD1 agrees at 8 bases. The CDR3 consists of 15 residues. Germline assignment: CDR1 SGHTA and CDR2 FQGNSA. V was clipped by 2 bases and J by 6 bases; unmatched bases: 3. DNA for the CDR3: TGTGCCAGCAGCTTACAGGGGGCGGGTAATTCACCCCTCCACTTT. Translating gives CASSLQGAGNSPLHF.

The CDR3 DNA reads as TGTGCCAGCAGTGAGTCTAGCGGGGGGCCTTTAACCCAGTACTTC. This sequence encodes CASSESSGGPLTQYF. The rearrangement joins TRBV6-1 to TRBJ2-5; 11 nucleotides match TRBD2. Germline loops: CDR1 MNHNS, CDR2 SASEGT. Trimming removed 3 bases from V and 8 bases from J; junction bases left unmatched: 8. The CDR3 contains 15 residues.

The gene calls are TRBV19 and TRBJ1-2; 10 bases are a match to TRBD1. Looked up from germline, CDR1 is LNHDA and CDR2 is SQIVND (reference sequence). Trimming at V came to 3 bases and at J to 8 bases, leaving 18 bases not matched to a gene. The CDR3 totals 18 residues. Written as DNA, the CDR3 is TGTGCCAGTAGTATCCAAAGCGACCCGGGACAGGGGAGACGGGGCTACACCTTC. Its protein product is CASSIQSDPGQGRRGYTF.

This clone has only one observation. The V and J genes are TRBV7-9 and TRBJ1-6, with 10 bases that match TRBD1. The germline gives CDR1 SEHNR, CDR2 FQNEAQ (reference sequence). The CDR3 is 17 amino acids. J lost 7 bases, V lost 1 base, and 7 bases had no gene match. The CDR3 DNA sequence: TGTGCCAGCAGCTTAGGAGGTCGGGACAGGGGAAATTCACCCCTCCACTTT. This sequence encodes CASSLGGRDRGNSPLHF.

A few counts support this clone. The chain is built from TRBV30 and TRBJ1-1, with TRBD1 as a possible D gene (5 bases). The V end lost 5 bases, the J end lost 1 base, and 20 bases lay between the germline ends. The germline gives CDR1 GTSNPN, CDR2 SVGIG (reference sequence). CDR3 length equals 16 residues. The CDR3 nucleotides are TGTGCCTGGGGGACCCGCAGGGCAGGGCGGAACACTGAAGCTTTCTTT. Its translation is CAWGTRRAGRNTEAFF. The entire variable domain, with the rest obtained from reference TRBV30 and TRBJ1-1, is as follows: SQTIHQWPATLVQPVGSPLSLECTVEGTSNPNLYWYRQAAGRGLQLLFYSVGIGQISSEVPQNLSASRPQDRQFILSSKKLLLSDSGFYLCAWGTRRAGRNTEAFFGQGTRLTVV.

The chain couples TRBV5-1 to TRBJ2-1; 8 bases are shared with TRBD1. Germline assignment: CDR1 SGHRS and CDR2 YFSETQ. Unmatched junction bases numbered 5, after V lost 2 bases and J lost 7 bases. This CDR3 is built from 14 residues. Written as DNA, the CDR3 is TGCGCCAGCAGCTTCGGACAGGGCGGAAATGAGCAGTTCTTC. Translating gives CASSFGQGGNEQFF.

This chain links TRBV29-1 with TRBJ2-7; D perhaps matches TRBD2 (5 bases). The CDR3 is 14 residues long. V gave up 0 bases and J gave up 3 bases, with 12 bases separating them. The germline gives CDR1 SQVTM, CDR2 ANQGSEA. This chain's CDR3 is CSVEDRRGSYEQYF. CDR3 bases: TGCAGCGTTGAAGATCGGAGAGGGAGCTACGAGCAGTACTTC.

The chain recombines TRBV7-2 with TRBJ2-3, with 8 bases lining up with TRBD2. J was trimmed by 2 bases and V by 8 bases; bases with no gene match: 15. Germline CDR1 reads SGHTA; CDR2 reads FQGNSA. The CDR3 is 17 amino acids. The CDR3, as DNA: TGTGCCAGCTCAAAAGGGCGCGGGGGGCAACTCACAGATACGCAGTATTTT. The encoded protein is CASSKGRGGQLTDTQYF. Filled out from reference TRBV7-2 and TRBJ2-3, the complete variable domain reads GAGVSQSPSNKVTEKGKDVELRCDPISGHTALYWYRQSLGQGLEFLIYFQGNSAPDKSGLPSDRFSAERTGGSVSTLTIQRTQQEDSAVYLCASSKGRGGQLTDTQYFGPGTRLTVL.

The rearrangement joins TRBV5-1 to TRBJ2-3, with 7 bases identical to TRBD1. CDR1 SGHRS and CDR2 YFSETQ come from the germline V gene. J gave up 0 bases and V 6 bases, and 4 bases lay outside the gene matches. The CDR3 is 14 residues long. The CDR3 region has the DNA TGCGCCAGCATCCCGGGACAGAGCACAGATACGCAGTATTTT. This encodes CASIPGQSTDTQYF.

The V gene is TRBV27, the J gene TRBJ1-1; TRBD1 agrees at 10 bases. The length of the CDR3 is 14 residues. After removal of 4 bases from V and 11 bases from J, the junction contained 10 bases not matched to a gene. The germline gives CDR1 MNHEY, CDR2 SMNVEV (reference sequence). The CDR3 nucleotides read TGTGCCAGCAGTTACCTCGCGGGACAGGGGCTGGCTTTCTTT. This sequence encodes CASSYLAGQGLAFF.